This TCR beta chain came from a study of shared clonotypes between healthy human individuals. Study details: Each donor's CD8 memory used one plate, CD8 naive two, each CD4 subset three.

Germline assignment: CDR1 MRHNA and CDR2 SNTAGT. The CDR3 is made up of 17 amino acids. V was clipped by 2 bases and J by 9 bases; unmatched bases: 14. An even split of each subset's genomic DNA across several immunoSEQ plates was performed. Clones were sequenced by immunoSEQ multiplex PCR, and TCRdb holds only the in-frame ones, with some missing. The table lists 2 million to 3 million clones, 90% to 95% of them singletons, with 0.36% in the top ten. The source of this sequence is a man aged 18 to 29 in good health. Some clones in this sample may be carry-over from other donors' samples. The chain carries TRBV6-4 and TRBJ2-1; TRBD2 matches at 9 bases. Sample: naive CD4+ T cells from PBMCs. The subset is: CD45RA+ positively selected. The chain's CDR3 is CASSDKGVAAGGGEQFF. In DNA, the CDR3 is TGTGCCAGCAGTGACAAGGGAGTAGCAGCGGGGGGTGGTGAGCAGTTCTTC.